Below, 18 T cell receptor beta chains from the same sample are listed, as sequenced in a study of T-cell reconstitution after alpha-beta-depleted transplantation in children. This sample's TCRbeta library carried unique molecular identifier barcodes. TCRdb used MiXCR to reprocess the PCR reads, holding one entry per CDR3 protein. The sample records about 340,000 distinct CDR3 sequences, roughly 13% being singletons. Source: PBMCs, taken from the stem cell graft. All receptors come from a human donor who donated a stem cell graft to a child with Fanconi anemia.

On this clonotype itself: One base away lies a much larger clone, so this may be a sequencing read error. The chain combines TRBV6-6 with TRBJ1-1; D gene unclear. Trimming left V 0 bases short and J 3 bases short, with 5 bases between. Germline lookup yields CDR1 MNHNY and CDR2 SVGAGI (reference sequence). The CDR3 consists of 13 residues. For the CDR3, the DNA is TGTGCCAGCAGTTACTCGATGGACACTGAAGCTTTCTTT. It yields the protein CASSYSMDTEAFF.

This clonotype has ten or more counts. CDR3 DNA: TGTGCCAGCAGTTTGGGCTGGTGGACCACCGGGGAGCTGTTTTTT. This codes for CASSLGWWTTGELFF. V and J are TRBV27 and TRBJ2-2; D is unresolved. CDR3 length: 15 residues. Trimming removed 3 bases at V and 4 bases at J, with 12 bases between. Germline-derived CDR1 and CDR2 are MNHEY and SMNVEV (reference sequence).

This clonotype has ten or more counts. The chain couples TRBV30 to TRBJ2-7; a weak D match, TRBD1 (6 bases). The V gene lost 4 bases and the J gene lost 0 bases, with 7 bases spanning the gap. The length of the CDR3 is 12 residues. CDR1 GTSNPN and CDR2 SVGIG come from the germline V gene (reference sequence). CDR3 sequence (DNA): TGTGCCTGGAAACAGGGCTCCTACGAGCAGTACTTC. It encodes CAWKQGSYEQYF.

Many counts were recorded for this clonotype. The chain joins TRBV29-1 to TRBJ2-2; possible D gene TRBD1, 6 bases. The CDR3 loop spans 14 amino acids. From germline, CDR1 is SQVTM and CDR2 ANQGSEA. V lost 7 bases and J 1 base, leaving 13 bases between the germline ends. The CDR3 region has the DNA TGCAGCGCGGGACACTACAGGAACACCGGGGAGCTGTTTTTT. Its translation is CSAGHYRNTGELFF.

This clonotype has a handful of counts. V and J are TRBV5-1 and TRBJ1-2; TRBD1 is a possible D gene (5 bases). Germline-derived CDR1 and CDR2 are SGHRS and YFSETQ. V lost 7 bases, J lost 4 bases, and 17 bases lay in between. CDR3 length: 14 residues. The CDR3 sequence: CASQREGQGYGYTF. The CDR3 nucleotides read TGCGCCAGCCAACGGGAGGGTCAGGGCTATGGCTACACCTTC.

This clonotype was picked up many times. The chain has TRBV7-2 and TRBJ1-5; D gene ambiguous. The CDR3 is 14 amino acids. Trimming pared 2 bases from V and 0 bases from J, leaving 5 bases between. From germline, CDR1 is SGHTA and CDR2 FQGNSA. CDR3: CASSLPGSNQPQHF. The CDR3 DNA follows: TGTGCCAGCAGCTTACCAGGTAGCAATCAGCCCCAGCATTTT. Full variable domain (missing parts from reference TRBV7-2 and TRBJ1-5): GAGVSQSPSNKVTEKGKDVELRCDPISGHTALYWYRQSLGQGLEFLIYFQGNSAPDKSGLPSDRFSAERTGGSVSTLTIQRTQQEDSAVYLCASSLPGSNQPQHFGDGTRLSIL.

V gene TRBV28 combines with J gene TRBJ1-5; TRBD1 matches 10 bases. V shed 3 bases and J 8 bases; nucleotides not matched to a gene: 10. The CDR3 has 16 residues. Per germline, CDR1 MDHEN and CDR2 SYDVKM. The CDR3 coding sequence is TGTGCCAGCAGTTTGGGGGACAGGGGTGTAGGAAAGCCCCAGCATTTT. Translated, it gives CASSLGDRGVGKPQHF.

CDR3 region: CAWSQGDSGNTIYF. For the CDR3, the DNA is TGTGCCTGGAGTCAGGGGGACTCTGGAAACACCATATATTTT. The rearrangement links TRBV30 to TRBJ1-3; 7 bases map to TRBD1. With V trimmed by 2 bases and J by 0 bases, 1 base remained unmatched. CDR3 length: 14 amino acids. The V gene's germline CDR1 is GTSNPN and CDR2 SVGIG (reference sequence).

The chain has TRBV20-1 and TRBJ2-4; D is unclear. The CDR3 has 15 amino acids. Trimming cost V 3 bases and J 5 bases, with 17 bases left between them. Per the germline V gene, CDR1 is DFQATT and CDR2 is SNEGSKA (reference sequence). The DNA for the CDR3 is TGCAGTGCTAGTGGCGGACGACACGCTCAAAACATTCAGTACTTC. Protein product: CSASGGRHAQNIQYF.

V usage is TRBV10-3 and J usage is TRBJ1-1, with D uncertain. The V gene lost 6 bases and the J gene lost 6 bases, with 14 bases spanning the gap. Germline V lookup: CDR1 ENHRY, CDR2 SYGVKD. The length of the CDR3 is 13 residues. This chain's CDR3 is CAISDSPGSEAFF. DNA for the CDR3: TGTGCCATCAGCGACTCTCCGGGGTCTGAAGCTTTCTTT.

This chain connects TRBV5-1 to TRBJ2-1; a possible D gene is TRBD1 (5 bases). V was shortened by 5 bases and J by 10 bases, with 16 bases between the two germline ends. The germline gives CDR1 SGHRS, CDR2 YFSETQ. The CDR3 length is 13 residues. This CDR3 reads CASRGQVDSEQFF. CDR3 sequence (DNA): TGCGCCAGCAGGGGGCAAGTTGACAGCGAGCAGTTCTTC.

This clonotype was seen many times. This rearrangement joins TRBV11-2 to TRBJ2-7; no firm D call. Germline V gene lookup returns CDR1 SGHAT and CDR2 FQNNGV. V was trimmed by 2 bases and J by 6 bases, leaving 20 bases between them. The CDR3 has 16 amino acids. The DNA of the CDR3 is TGTGCCAGCAGCTTAAGGGCCGAGGCGAAGGCCGGCGAGCAGTACGTC. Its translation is CASSLRAEAKAGEQYV.

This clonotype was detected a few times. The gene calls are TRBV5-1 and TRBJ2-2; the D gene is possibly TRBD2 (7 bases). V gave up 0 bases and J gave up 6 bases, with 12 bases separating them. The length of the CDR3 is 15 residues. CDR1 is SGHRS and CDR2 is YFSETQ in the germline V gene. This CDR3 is CASSLAGGKAGELFF. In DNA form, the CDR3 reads TGCGCCAGCAGCTTGGCGGGGGGCAAAGCCGGGGAGCTGTTTTTT.

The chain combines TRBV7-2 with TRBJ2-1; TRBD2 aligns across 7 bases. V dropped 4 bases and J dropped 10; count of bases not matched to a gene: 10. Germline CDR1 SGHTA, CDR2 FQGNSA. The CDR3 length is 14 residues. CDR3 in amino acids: CASSSGLSGEEQFF. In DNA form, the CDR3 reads TGTGCCAGCAGCTCGGGACTATCGGGGGAGGAGCAGTTCTTC.

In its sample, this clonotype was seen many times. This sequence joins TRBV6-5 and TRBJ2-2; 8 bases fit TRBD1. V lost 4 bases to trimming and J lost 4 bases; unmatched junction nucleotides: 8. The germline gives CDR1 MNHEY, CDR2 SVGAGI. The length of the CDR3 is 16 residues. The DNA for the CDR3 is TGTGCCAGCAGTTGGGCAGGGGGCAGCGGCACCGGGGAGCTGTTTTTT. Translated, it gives CASSWAGGSGTGELFF.

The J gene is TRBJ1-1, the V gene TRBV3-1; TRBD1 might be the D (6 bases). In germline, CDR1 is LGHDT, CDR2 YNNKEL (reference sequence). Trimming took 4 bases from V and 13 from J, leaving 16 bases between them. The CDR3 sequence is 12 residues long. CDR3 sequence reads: CASSPTGRGGFF. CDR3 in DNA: TGTGCCAGCAGCCCTACAGGGCGGGGAGGTTTCTTT.

DNA for the CDR3: TGTGCCAGTAACTCCGGGGCTCGCAATCAGCCCCAGCATTTT. Its translation is CASNSGARNQPQHF. The chain couples TRBV19 to TRBJ1-5; tentatively, D is TRBD1 (5 bases). This CDR3 region has 14 residues. CDR1 LNHDA and CDR2 SQIVND come from the germline V gene (reference sequence). The ends were cut back, 7 bases at V and 2 bases at J, with 12 bases in the middle.

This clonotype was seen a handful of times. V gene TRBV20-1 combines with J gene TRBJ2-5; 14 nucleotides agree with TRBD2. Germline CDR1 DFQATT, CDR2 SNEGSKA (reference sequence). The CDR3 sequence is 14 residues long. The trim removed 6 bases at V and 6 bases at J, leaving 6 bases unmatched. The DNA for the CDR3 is TGCAGTGCGTCGGGACTAGCGGGGGTACAGACCCAGTACTTC. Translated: CSASGLAGVQTQYF.